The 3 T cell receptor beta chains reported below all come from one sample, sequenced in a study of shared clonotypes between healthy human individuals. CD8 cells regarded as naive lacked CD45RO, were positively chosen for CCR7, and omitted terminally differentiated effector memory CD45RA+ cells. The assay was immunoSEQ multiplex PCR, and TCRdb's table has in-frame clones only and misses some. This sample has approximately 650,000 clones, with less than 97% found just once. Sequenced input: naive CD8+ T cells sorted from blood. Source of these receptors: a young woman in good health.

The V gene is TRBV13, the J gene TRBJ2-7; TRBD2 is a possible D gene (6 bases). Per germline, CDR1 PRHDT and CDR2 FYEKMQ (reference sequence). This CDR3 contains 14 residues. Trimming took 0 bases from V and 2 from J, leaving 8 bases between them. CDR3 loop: CASSLGKRAYEQYF. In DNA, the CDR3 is TGTGCCAGCAGCTTAGGAAAGCGGGCCTACGAGCAGTACTTC.

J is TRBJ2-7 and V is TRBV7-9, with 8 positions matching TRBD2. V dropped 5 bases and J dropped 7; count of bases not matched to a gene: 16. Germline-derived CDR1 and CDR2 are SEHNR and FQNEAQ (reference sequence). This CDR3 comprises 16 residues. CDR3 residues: CASSPRQRAGAFEQYF. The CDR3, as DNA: TGTGCCAGCAGCCCGAGGCAGCGAGCGGGAGCTTTTGAGCAGTACTTC.

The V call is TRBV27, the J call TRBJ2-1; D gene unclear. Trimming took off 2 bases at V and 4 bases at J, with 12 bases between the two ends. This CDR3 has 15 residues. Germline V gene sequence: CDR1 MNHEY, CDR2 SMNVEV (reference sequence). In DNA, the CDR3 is TGTGCCAGCAGTTTAAGGACCCCCTTATACAATGAGCAGTTCTTC. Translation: CASSLRTPLYNEQFF.